The 14 T cell receptor beta chains listed next were all sequenced from one sample in a study of response to subunit inactivated influenza vaccine. TCRdb analysed the RT-PCR reads with MiXCR anew, one entry per CDR3 protein. The sample records roughly 570,000 distinct CDR3 sequences, roughly 13% being singletons. The sample here was PBMCs from blood, taken 40 to 50 days after vaccination. The receptors were gathered from a man aged 50 to 59 who received an inactivated influenza vaccine.

V is TRBV6-2 or TRBV6-3 and J is TRBJ1-5; D is possibly TRBD1 (5 bases). The CDR3 is 13 amino acids. Trimming cost V 3 bases and J 5 bases, with 8 bases left between them. CDR1 and CDR2 from the germline V gene are MNHEY and SVGEGT. The CDR3 region has the DNA TGTGCCAGCAGTTATCAGGGCCATCAGCCCCAGCATTTT. This codes for CASSYQGHQPQHF.

This clonotype was counted ten times or more. This chain joins TRBV7-2 and TRBJ2-7; TRBD1 matches 11 bases. The CDR3 extends over 15 amino acids. Germline V lookup: CDR1 SGHTA, CDR2 FQGNSA. V shed 3 bases and J 4 bases; nucleotides not matched to a gene: 5. CDR3 sequence reads: CASSFTGTGGYEQYF. As DNA, the CDR3 is TGTGCCAGCAGCTTCACCGGGACAGGGGGTTACGAGCAGTACTTC.

The sample holds a few counts of this clonotype. This chain joins TRBV4-3 and TRBJ2-2; a weak D match, TRBD2 (6 bases). CDR1 is LGHNA, CDR2 YSLEER, per germline. This CDR3 region has 18 residues. Trimming left V 0 bases short and J 3 bases short, with 17 bases between. The CDR3 DNA sequence: TGCGCCAGCAGCCAAGATGAGGCGTCTAGCGCGTACACCGGGGAGCTGTTTTTT. This sequence encodes CASSQDEASSAYTGELFF.

The genes are TRBV20-1 and TRBJ2-7, with 7 bases identical to TRBD1. This CDR3 comprises 13 residues. Germline V lookup: CDR1 DFQATT, CDR2 SNEGSKA (reference sequence). V lost 6 bases to trimming and J lost 0 bases; unmatched junction nucleotides: 5. CDR3 bases: TGCAGTGCCAGGGACAGAATCTCCTACGAGCAGTACTTC. Protein: CSARDRISYEQYF.

This chain joins TRBV7-3 and TRBJ2-3; D call uncertain. Trimming took 2 bases from V and 3 from J, leaving 12 bases between them. The CDR3 spans 15 residues. The germline V gene encodes CDR1 SGHTA and CDR2 FQGTGA. The CDR3 nucleotides read TGTGCCAGCAGCTTAGGGGTGAAGGAGACAGATACGCAGTATTTT. Translating it yields CASSLGVKETDTQYF. Full variable domain (missing parts from reference TRBV7-3 and TRBJ2-3): GAGVSQTPSNKVTEKGKYVELRCDPISGHTALYWYRQSLGQGPEFLIYFQGTGAADDSGLPNDRFFAVRPEGSVSTLKIQRTERGDSAVYLCASSLGVKETDTQYFGPGTRLTVL.

The chain joins TRBV20-1 to TRBJ2-1; D is possibly TRBD2 (7 bases). Trimming left V 1 base short and J 5 bases short, with 18 bases between. The CDR3 extends over 16 amino acids. Germline CDR1 is DFQATT and CDR2 is SNEGSKA (reference sequence). Here the CDR3 reads CSARAPLGGGHNEQFF. CDR3 coding DNA: TGCAGTGCTAGAGCCCCCCTGGGGGGGGGCCACAATGAGCAGTTCTTC.

This chain links TRBV4-1 with TRBJ1-2, with TRBD1 identical over 9 bases. V was clipped by 4 bases and J by 5 bases; unmatched bases: 11. The CDR3 has 16 amino acids. From germline, CDR1 is MGHRA and CDR2 YSYEKL. CDR3 amino acids: CASSLNRQGEPYGYTF. CDR3 bases: TGCGCCAGCAGCCTGAACCGACAGGGGGAACCATATGGCTACACCTTC.

In its sample, this clonotype was seen many times. The CDR3 reads CASSFPGLATDTQYF. The DNA for the CDR3 is TGTGCCAGCAGCTTCCCGGGACTAGCGACAGATACGCAGTATTTT. The chain couples TRBV7-2 to TRBJ2-3; TRBD2 agrees at 10 bases. Trimming cost V 3 bases and J 3 bases; bases outside gene matches: 3. The CDR3 spans 15 residues. Looked up from germline, CDR1 is SGHTA and CDR2 is FQGNSA.

This clonotype was picked up a small number of times. The chain recombines TRBV14 with TRBJ2-3; TRBD1 agrees at 12 bases. V lost 0 bases to trimming and J lost 5 bases; unmatched junction nucleotides: 9. This CDR3 is 18 amino acids long. Germline V lookup: CDR1 SGHDN, CDR2 FVKESK. The DNA for the CDR3 is TGTGCCAGCAGCCAAGAGATTAGGGACAGGGGGCGCGAAGATACGCAGTATTTT. This gives the protein CASSQEIRDRGREDTQYF.

This clonotype was detected a few times. This sequence joins TRBV7-9 and TRBJ2-1, with D perhaps TRBD2 (5 bases). The V end lost 1 base, the J end lost 1 base, and 14 bases lay between the germline ends. The CDR3 runs to 17 residues. CDR1 SEHNR and CDR2 FQNEAQ come from the germline V gene (reference sequence). As DNA, the CDR3 is TGTGCCAGCAGCTTAGAGTTACGCGGGCCATCCTACAATGAGCAGTTCTTC. Its translation is CASSLELRGPSYNEQFF.

This clonotype has at least ten counts. This chain links TRBV29-1 with TRBJ1-1, with 7 positions matching TRBD1. V dropped 5 bases and J dropped 7; count of bases not matched to a gene: 7. This CDR3 has 12 residues. Germline V gives CDR1 SQVTM, CDR2 ANQGSEA. The CDR3 sequence is CSVPDRAYEAFF. CDR3 coding DNA: TGCAGCGTTCCAGACAGGGCCTATGAAGCTTTCTTT.

The chain couples TRBV4-3 to TRBJ2-1; D may correspond to TRBD1 or TRBD2 (5 bases each). Per germline, CDR1 LGHNA and CDR2 YSLEER. V was pared by 0 bases and J by 9 bases, with 9 bases between. The CDR3 is 13 amino acids. DNA of the CDR3: TGCGCCAGCAGCCAAGACACCGGGACTGAGCAGTTCTTC. Amino acid sequence: CASSQDTGTEQFF.

This clonotype occurred a few times. The V and J genes are TRBV4-3 and TRBJ2-2; a possible D gene is TRBD1 (5 bases). Trimming took 0 bases from V and 5 from J, leaving 7 bases between them. Germline values: CDR1 LGHNA, CDR2 YSLEER. The CDR3 covers 14 residues. CDR3 in amino acids: CASSQDYRTGELFF. The CDR3 region has the DNA TGCGCCAGCAGCCAAGATTACAGGACCGGGGAGCTGTTTTTT.

Ten or more counts support this clonotype. J is TRBJ2-7 and V is TRBV20-1; TRBD2 matches at 13 bases. There are 11 residues in the CDR3. After removal of 3 bases from V and 13 bases from J, the junction contained 3 bases not matched to a gene. The germline CDR1 and CDR2 sequences are DFQATT and SNEGSKA (reference sequence). In DNA form, the CDR3 reads TGCAGTGCTAGGACTAGCGGGAGGCTCTACTTC. Protein product: CSARTSGRLYF.